A selection of T cell receptor beta chains follows, all from one sample in a study of blood T cell repertoires in COVID-19. Using immunoSEQ multiplex PCR, the repertoire was profiled, and TCRdb retains in-frame clones only, with some absent. The sample includes about 430,000 clones, 70% to 90% of them seen just once. The sequenced sample consisted of PBMCs or T cells enriched from blood (not recorded which). Every receptor here comes from a woman aged 18-29 years who had been exposed to COVID-19. Each CDR3 is given with its conserved first and last residue. D genes are given only for firm matches. Expanded clones are given a class, and other clones once, few, many or no size at all.

D: -
V: TRBV19
size: -
J: TRBJ1-3
length: 15
CDR3: CASSSRQTLGNTIYF
DNA: TGTGCCAGTAGTAGTCGACAGACCTTAGGAAACACCATATATTTT

D: TRBD2
V: TRBV11-2
size: -
J: TRBJ2-1
length: 17
CDR3: CASSPTSGRALSNEQFF
DNA: TGTGCCAGCAGCCCGACTAGCGGGAGGGCCCTTTCCAATGAGCAGTTCTTC

D: -
V: TRBV21-1
size: -
J: TRBJ2-1
length: 16
CDR3: CASSRGRTWGYNEQFF
DNA: TGTGCCAGCAGCAGGGGCAGGACCTGGGGTTACAATGAGCAGTTCTTC

D: TRBD2
V: TRBV18
size: -
J: TRBJ2-5
length: 13
CDR3: CASSPGGKETQYF
DNA: TGTGCCAGCTCACCGGGGGGGAAAGAGACCCAGTACTTC

D: TRBD1
V: TRBV27
size: -
J: TRBJ1-2
length: 16
CDR3: CASSLSPPDRGRGYTF
DNA: TGTGCCAGCAGTTTATCCCCCCCGGACAGGGGACGTGGCTACACCTTC

D: TRBD2
V: TRBV13
size: -
J: TRBJ2-7
length: 16
CDR3: CASSSGGGEGSYEQYF
DNA: TGTGCCAGCAGCTCAGGCGGGGGGGAAGGATCGTACGAGCAGTACTTC

D: TRBD2
V: TRBV2
size: -
J: TRBJ2-1
length: 19
CDR3: CASSAPGLAGVGSYNEQFF
DNA: TGTGCCAGCAGCGCACCGGGACTAGCGGGAGTTGGCTCCTACAATGAGCAGTTCTTC

D: TRBD1
V: TRBV13
size: -
J: TRBJ1-1
length: 14
CDR3: CASSSGQGSSEAFF
DNA: TGTGCCAGCAGCTCGGGACAGGGTTCATCTGAAGCTTTCTTT

D: TRBD1
V: TRBV9
size: -
J: TRBJ2-3
length: 17
CDR3: CASSEGTGGHGSQTQYF
DNA: TGTGCCAGCAGCGAAGGGACAGGGGGCCACGGCTCCCAGACGCAGTATTTT

D: TRBD1
V: TRBV29-1
size: -
J: TRBJ2-7
length: 15
CDR3: CSVPSNRGSVGEQYF
DNA: TGCAGCGTTCCGTCAAACAGGGGATCAGTCGGCGAGCAGTACTTC

D: TRBD2
V: TRBV18
size: -
J: TRBJ2-1
length: 16
CDR3: CASSPPGTSGNNEQFF
DNA: TGTGCCAGCTCACCTCCCGGGACTAGCGGGAACAATGAGCAGTTCTTC

D: -
V: TRBV28
size: -
J: TRBJ1-1
length: 13
CDR3: CASSLSRTVEAFF
DNA: TGTGCCAGCAGTTTATCCCGGACAGTTGAAGCTTTCTTT

D: -
V: TRBV4-2
size: -
J: TRBJ1-5
length: 15
CDR3: CASSQPGRPNQPQHF
DNA: TGTGCCAGCAGCCAGCCCGGGAGACCCAATCAGCCCCAGCATTTT

D: -
V: TRBV30
size: -
J: TRBJ2-3
length: 14
CDR3: CAWSEGVGTDTQYF
DNA: TGTGCCTGGAGCGAGGGCGTTGGCACAGATACGCAGTATTTT

D: -
V: TRBV27
size: -
J: TRBJ1-4
length: 16
CDR3: CASRGSGLGTNEKLFF
DNA: TGTGCCAGCAGAGGTTCAGGACTGGGAACTAATGAAAAACTGTTTTTT

D: -
V: TRBV4-1
size: -
J: TRBJ2-5
length: 17
CDR3: CASSQDLGGGHQETQYF
DNA: TGCGCCAGCAGCCAAGATCTAGGAGGGGGCCACCAAGAGACCCAGTACTTC

D: -
V: TRBV6-6
size: -
J: TRBJ2-3
length: 13
CDR3: CASLGLPTDTQYF
DNA: TGTGCCAGCCTCGGACTGCCGACAGATACGCAGTATTTT

D: -
V: TRBV5-1
size: -
J: TRBJ1-4
length: 13
CDR3: CASSQHSGEKLFF
DNA: TGCGCCAGCAGCCAGCATTCGGGGGAAAAACTGTTTTTT

D: TRBD2
V: TRBV28
size: -
J: TRBJ2-7
length: 14
CDR3: CASRLLAGGNEQYF
DNA: TGTGCCAGCAGGCTACTAGCGGGGGGGAACGAGCAGTACTTC

D: TRBD1
V: TRBV7-2
size: -
J: TRBJ1-2
length: 15
CDR3: CASSLSGQAVYGYTF
DNA: TGTGCCAGCAGCCTGTCGGGACAGGCAGTCTATGGCTACACCTTC

D: TRBD2
V: TRBV6-5
size: -
J: TRBJ2-7
length: 14
CDR3: CASRGGGVGSEQYF
DNA: TGTGCCAGCAGAGGTGGGGGGGTCGGTAGCGAGCAGTACTTC

D: -
V: TRBV28
size: once
J: TRBJ2-1
length: 11
CDR3: CASSQGFEQFF
DNA: TGTGCCAGCAGCCAGGGGTTTGAGCAGTTCTTC

D: -
V: TRBV10-1
size: -
J: TRBJ1-2
length: 13
CDR3: CASSESTGYGYTF
DNA: TGCGCCAGCAGTGAGTCCACGGGATATGGCTACACCTTC

D: TRBD2
V: TRBV11-3
size: -
J: TRBJ2-5
length: 16
CDR3: CASSTGSGRTQETQYF
DNA: TGTGCCAGCAGCACCGGTAGCGGGAGGACCCAAGAGACCCAGTACTTC

D: TRBD1
V: TRBV4-1
size: -
J: TRBJ1-2
length: 16
CDR3: CASSQYLWTGGHGYTF
DNA: TGCGCCAGCAGCCAGTATCTGTGGACAGGGGGCCATGGCTACACCTTC

D: -
V: TRBV27
size: -
J: TRBJ2-7
length: 15
CDR3: CASSPRLEVFYEQYF
DNA: TGTGCCAGCAGTCCCCGACTAGAGGTGTTCTACGAGCAGTACTTC

D: TRBD2
V: TRBV3-1/TRBV3-2
size: -
J: TRBJ2-7
length: 21
CDR3: CASSQSRVSGNPSGREHEQYF
DNA: TGTGCCAGCAGCCAAAGCCGGGTGTCGGGGAACCCTAGCGGGAGAGAACACGAGCAGTACTTC